These 20 T cell receptor beta chains were sequenced from one sample in a study of identical twins. Each CDR3 protein gets one entry after TCRdb re-called the 5' RACE reads with MiXCR. The table lists roughly 700,000 distinct CDR3 sequences, 8% to 9% of them singletons, with around 0.98% in the top ten. The same sample was also used in a study of yellow fever vaccine responses in identical twins.

The sequenced material came from PBMCs. The receptors shown here come from a woman under 30 in good health.

This clonotype was counted a few times. The gene calls are TRBV29-1 and TRBJ1-3, with D perhaps TRBD1 (6 bases). With 4 bases removed from V and 1 base from J, the gap between germline ends came to 11 bases. Germline CDR1 reads SQVTM; CDR2 reads ANQGSEA. CDR3 length: 14 residues. DNA of the CDR3: TGCAGCGTTGTGTGGGGGGCTTCTGGAAACACCATATATTTT. This translates into CSVVWGASGNTIYF. Variable domain in full (rest from reference TRBV29-1 and TRBJ1-3): SAVISQKPSRDICQRGTSLTIQCQVDSQVTMMFWYRQQPGQSLTLIATANQGSEATYESGFVIDKFPISRPNLTFSTLTVSNMSPEDSSIYLCSVVWGASGNTIYFGEGSWLTVV.

J is TRBJ2-2 and V is TRBV10-3; D is perhaps TRBD1 (5 bases). Germline CDR1 ENHRY, CDR2 SYGVKD. Trimming took off 0 bases at V and 2 bases at J, with 7 bases between the two ends. This CDR3 has 15 amino acids. CDR3 residues: CAISESGLNTGELFF. CDR3 nucleotide sequence: TGTGCCATCAGTGAGTCGGGGCTAAACACCGGGGAGCTGTTTTTT.

The genes are TRBV12-3 or TRBV12-4 and TRBJ1-5, with TRBD1 identical over 10 bases. The CDR3 is 16 amino acids. The V and J ends lost 5 bases and 5 bases, in that order; junction bases with no gene match: 9. Here the CDR3 DNA reads TGTGCCAGCAGTCCCGACAGGGGGCGAGAGGATCAGCCCCAGCATTTT. Protein product: CASSPDRGREDQPQHF.

This clonotype was counted at least ten times. The rearrangement joins TRBV12-3 or TRBV12-4 to TRBJ1-1; tentative D call: TRBD1 (5 bases). V gave up 2 bases and J gave up 0 bases, with 13 bases separating them. The CDR3 runs 16 residues. CDR3 residues: CASSLRGVEMNTEAFF. The CDR3, as DNA: TGTGCCAGCAGTTTAAGGGGAGTCGAAATGAACACTGAAGCTTTCTTT.

The V gene is TRBV5-6, the J gene TRBJ2-3, with D possibly TRBD1 on 7 matching bases. CDR1 is SGHDT, CDR2 YYEEEE, per germline. The V gene lost 1 base and the J gene lost 1 base, with 19 bases spanning the gap. This CDR3 spans 18 amino acids. The CDR3 nucleotides are TGTGCCAGCAGCTTGACAGTTACAGGGGACTCACGCACAGATACGCAGTATTTT. Its translation: CASSLTVTGDSRTDTQYF.

In this sample, this clonotype turned up a few times. The V and J genes are TRBV7-9 and TRBJ2-2; 12 bases match TRBD2. Germline V gene data show CDR1 as SEHNR and CDR2 as FQNEAQ (reference sequence). The junction had 10 bases not matched to a gene; V was cut back by 5 bases and J by 6 bases. This CDR3 has 17 amino acids. The CDR3 DNA follows: TGTGCCAGCAGCGAAAGACTAGCGGGAGTTCTATCCGGGGAGCTGTTTTTT. Translation gives CASSERLAGVLSGELFF.

This clonotype was detected only a few times. This chain joins TRBV12-3 or TRBV12-4 and TRBJ2-7, with 14 bases lining up with TRBD2. CDR3 length: 17 amino acids. Trimming at V came to 6 bases and at J to 2 bases, leaving 9 bases not matched to a gene. CDR3 nucleotides: TGTGCCAGCAGCAGAGGGACTAGCGGGAGTTTCCCCTACGAGCAGTACTTC. Protein: CASSRGTSGSFPYEQYF.

A few counts support this clonotype. The J gene is TRBJ1-6, the V gene TRBV5-4; no clear D. V was trimmed by 4 bases and J by 0 bases, leaving 11 bases between them. This CDR3 has 16 residues. From germline, CDR1 is SGHNT and CDR2 YYREEE (reference sequence). As DNA, the CDR3 is TGTGCCAGCAGCGAGCTTGGAAGCTCCTATAATTCACCCCTCCACTTT. Translation gives CASSELGSSYNSPLHF.

This clonotype was detected a few times. The chain couples TRBV4-3 to TRBJ2-1; D unclear. Germline V gene lookup returns CDR1 LGHNA and CDR2 YSLEER. The V end lost 1 base, the J end lost 10 bases, and 8 bases lay between the germline ends. This CDR3 spans 12 amino acids. The CDR3 DNA reads TGCGCCAGCAGCCAAGGGCAAGGGGAGCAGTTCTTC. Its translation: CASSQGQGEQFF.

V and J are TRBV6-1 and TRBJ2-7; 8 bases map to TRBD1. Unmatched junction bases numbered 4, after V lost 6 bases and J lost 0 bases. Germline assignment: CDR1 MNHNS and CDR2 SASEGT. The CDR3 contains 14 residues. The CDR3 DNA is TGTGCCAGCAGCGAGACAGGGGCCTCCTACGAGCAGTACTTC. It codes for CASSETGASYEQYF.

J is TRBJ2-7 and V is TRBV3-1; tentative D call: TRBD2 (7 bases). CDR1 LGHDT and CDR2 YNNKEL come from the germline V gene (reference sequence). CDR3 size: 13 residues. Trimming left V 4 bases short and J 5 bases short, with 12 bases between. In DNA form, the CDR3 reads TGTGCCAGCAGCCTCGGGGGGCGCCACGAGCAGTACTTC. The encoded protein is CASSLGGRHEQYF.

The sample holds a few counts of this clonotype. The V call is TRBV5-1, the J call TRBJ1-2; D unclear. The CDR3 spans 14 residues. The germline V gene encodes CDR1 SGHRS and CDR2 YFSETQ. V was cut by 3 bases and J by 7 bases, with 16 bases left in between. In DNA form, the CDR3 reads TGCGCCAGCAGCTCGCAAACCCCGGCGTTTGGCTACACCTTC. Residues: CASSSQTPAFGYTF.

This clonotype was seen repeatedly, ten times or more. The V and J genes are TRBV6-5 and TRBJ1-4; D is unclear. CDR1 MNHEY and CDR2 SVGAGI come from the germline V gene. The CDR3 is 16 residues long. Trimming left V 4 bases short and J 0 bases short, with 12 bases between. CDR3 loop: CASSFSGPPTNEKLFF. CDR3 sequence (DNA): TGTGCCAGCAGTTTCTCAGGACCGCCAACTAATGAAAAACTGTTTTTT.

This clonotype was detected a few times. J is TRBJ2-3 and V is TRBV7-8; TRBD1 or TRBD2 may be the D gene (6 bases each). The CDR3 consists of 24 residues. Germline V CDR1 and CDR2: SGHVS, FQNEAQ. Trimming took off 2 bases at V and 1 base at J, with 37 bases between the two ends. The CDR3 DNA sequence: TGTGCCAGCAGCTTACCCCCGGAGGGGGACCGACGAGCGGGTGAATCTCCCGGCACAGATACGCAGTATTTT. It encodes CASSLPPEGDRRAGESPGTDTQYF.

The J gene is TRBJ2-5, the V gene TRBV20-1, with D unclear. The CDR3 runs to 13 residues. Per the germline V gene, CDR1 is DFQATT and CDR2 is SNEGSKA (reference sequence). V was clipped by 1 base and J by 5 bases, with 11 bases between them. The CDR3 DNA is TGCAGTGCTAGAGGGGCCAGTTATGAGACCCAGTACTTC. It codes for CSARGASYETQYF.

This clonotype was found a few times. The V call is TRBV5-1, the J call TRBJ1-5, with 7 bases matching TRBD1. V shed 1 base and J 1 base; nucleotides not matched to a gene: 2. The CDR3 extends over 15 amino acids. The germline V gene has CDR1 SGHRS and CDR2 YFSETQ. CDR3 sequence reads: CASSLSTGSNQPQHF. The CDR3 nucleotides read TGCGCCAGCAGCTTGTCGACAGGGAGCAATCAGCCCCAGCATTTT.

This clonotype was found many times. V gene TRBV29-1 combines with J gene TRBJ2-5; possible D gene TRBD2, 5 bases. Germline assignment: CDR1 SQVTM and CDR2 ANQGSEA. Trimming pared 4 bases from V and 1 base from J, leaving 13 bases between. The CDR3 consists of 14 residues. Here the CDR3 reads CSVVLWESQETQYF. The DNA of the CDR3 is TGCAGCGTTGTTCTTTGGGAGAGCCAAGAGACCCAGTACTTC.

The V and J genes are TRBV7-9 and TRBJ2-7; 7 bases agree with TRBD2. CDR3 length equals 13 residues. V trimming: 8 bases; J trimming: 6 bases; junction bases outside the gene matches: 10. Germline lookup yields CDR1 SEHNR and CDR2 FQNEAQ (reference sequence). The CDR3 nucleotides read TGTGCCAGCGCCCAATGGGGGGGGACCGAGCAGTACTTC. This sequence encodes CASAQWGGTEQYF.

The CDR3 region is CASSLRGGAPGELFF. Written as DNA, the CDR3 is TGTGCCAGCAGCTTACGCGGGGGGGCCCCCGGGGAGCTGTTTTTT. V is TRBV7-3 and J is TRBJ2-2; 9 bases are a match to TRBD2. V shed 2 bases, J shed 6 bases, and the junction held 4 bases outside the gene matches. Germline V gives CDR1 SGHTA, CDR2 FQGTGA. The CDR3 spans 15 residues.

The sample holds a few counts of this clonotype. The J gene is TRBJ2-3, the V gene TRBV6-5, with 9 bases that match TRBD1. Germline V gives CDR1 MNHEY, CDR2 SVGAGI. V gave up 3 bases and J gave up 0 bases; unmatched junction bases: 13. CDR3 length: 19 amino acids. CDR3: CASSYRGTGFPASTDTQYF. CDR3 coding DNA: TGTGCCAGCAGTTATAGAGGGACAGGGTTCCCCGCGAGCACAGATACGCAGTATTTT.